This TCR beta chain was documented in a study of blood T cell repertoires in COVID-19. Sequencing was performed with immunoSEQ multiplex PCR; in TCRdb, only in-frame clones are kept and a portion is missing. The sample records some 390,000 clones, around 87% being singletons. The V segment lost 5 bases and the J segment 2 bases; nucleotides outside the gene matches: 6. Germline V gives CDR1 LNHDA, CDR2 SQIVND (reference sequence). There are 16 residues in the CDR3. This sequence joins TRBV19 and TRBJ2-3; TRBD1 matches at 11 bases. This TCR was recovered from a man younger than 40 who had recovered from COVID-19. The specimen was PBMCs or T cells enriched from blood (not recorded which). CDR3 sequence reads: CASSPRGQGVTDTQYF. The DNA of the CDR3 is TGTGCCAGTAGTCCGCGGGGACAGGGGGTCACAGATACGCAGTATTTT.